The clone carrying this T cell receptor (beta chain) was counted between two and nine times. Its target is not known. This specimen comes from a study of T cells after yellow fever vaccination. Study overall: Low-cell-number fractions underwent preparation using SMART-Seq v4 Ultra Low Input.

V lost 4 bases and J 5 bases, leaving 9 bases between the germline ends. Germline loops: CDR1 SEHNR, CDR2 FQNEAQ (reference sequence). This CDR3 is built from 13 residues. Study-level points and caveats: Most clones from primary vaccination were detected again post-booster (96% CD4, 88% CD8).

A process of 5'RACE template switching, which added a universal primer site and UMIs, was used to make TCR cDNA. TCRdb reprocessed the 5' RACE reads via MiXCR and lists one record per CDR3 protein. The data show some 120,000 distinct CDR3 sequences, with 7.5% to 9.5% seen just once and about 25% held by the top ten. The J gene is TRBJ1-5, the V gene TRBV7-9, with D possibly TRBD1 on 6 matching bases. This clonotype was sampled from a man in his thirties or forties who received the YFV17D yellow fever vaccine. Here the sequenced sample was CD8+ T cells sorted from PBMCs, taken 45 days after the yellow fever booster vaccination. CDR3 region: CASSSDRYQPQHF. In DNA, the CDR3 is TGTGCCAGCAGCTCAGACAGGTATCAGCCCCAGCATTTT.